This T cell receptor beta chain was sequenced for a study of blood T cell repertoires in COVID-19. The wider study: The study drew acute and convalescent COVID-19 samples from the United States, Italy and Spain. PBMCs, B-cell-depleted T cells, or T cells provided the cDNA or gDNA that made up the material.

V was pared by 2 bases and J by 7 bases, with 8 bases of the junction left unmatched. This CDR3 has 16 amino acids. Germline V gene sequence: CDR1 SGHDT, CDR2 YYEEEE. Source study methods: Cell counts per sample came from amplifying reference gene primers. Clones were sequenced by immunoSEQ multiplex PCR, and TCRdb holds only the in-frame ones, with some missing. V and J calls and clone size come straight from that table; D and trimming were deduced from the DNA. Of about 120,000 clones in the sample, almost 80% were seen once. This clonotype was obtained from an elderly woman with active or convalescent COVID-19. The material sequenced was peripheral blood. V and J are TRBV5-6 and TRBJ1-6; 8 bases are shared with TRBD1. The CDR3 reads CASSFELQGGNSPLHF. CDR3 DNA: TGTGCCAGCAGCTTCGAATTACAGGGGGGGAATTCACCCCTCCACTTT.